Shown below are 13 T cell receptor beta chains from a single sample sequenced in a study of CD8 T cells in ankylosing spondylitis. TCRdb independently ran MiXCR on the 5' RACE reads; one entry per CDR3 protein. The sample gives about 420,000 distinct CDR3 sequences, around 22% of which show up once; about a sixth is in the top ten. Findings of the study overall: Seemingly distinctive of ankylosing spondylitis blood was a TCR beta motif formed by eight highly homologous variants.

The antigens of these receptors remain unknown. Specimen: blood, either unsorted or a sorted T cell fraction (not recorded which). The receptor set was obtained from a male donor with ankylosing spondylitis.

This chain connects TRBV13 to TRBJ1-5; 9 nucleotides line up with TRBD1. The germline CDR1 and CDR2 sequences are PRHDT and FYEKMQ (reference sequence). V lost 0 bases to trimming and J lost 9 bases; unmatched junction nucleotides: 12. CDR3 length: 17 residues. The CDR3, as DNA: TGTGCCAGCAGCTTAGGATTATCGGACAGGGGCGATGGGCCCCAGCATTTT. This encodes CASSLGLSDRGDGPQHF.

This clonotype turned up a few times. The chain employs TRBV24-1 and TRBJ2-7, with TRBD2 identical over 11 bases. Looked up from germline, CDR1 is KGHDR and CDR2 is SFDVKD. The V gene end was trimmed by 3 bases and the J gene end by 5 bases; junction bases not matched to a gene: 5. The CDR3 spans 15 residues. The chain's CDR3 is CATSDELAGVHEQYF. CDR3 nucleotide sequence: TGTGCCACCAGTGATGAACTAGCGGGAGTCCACGAGCAGTACTTC.

The gene calls are TRBV12-3 or TRBV12-4 and TRBJ1-5; D unclear. V was clipped by 6 bases and J by 9 bases, with 18 bases between them. CDR3 length: 14 amino acids. The CDR3 region is CASSQSSVWGPQHF. The CDR3 DNA reads TGTGCCAGCAGCCAATCCAGTGTATGGGGGCCCCAGCATTTT.

The chain's CDR3 is CSVEDLPGSSYEQYF. The CDR3 DNA sequence: TGCAGCGTTGAAGATCTCCCAGGGAGCTCCTACGAGCAGTACTTC. The genes are TRBV29-1 and TRBJ2-7, with D perhaps assigned TRBD1 or TRBD2 (5 bases each). Looked up from germline, CDR1 is SQVTM and CDR2 is ANQGSEA. CDR3 length: 15 residues. V was pared by 0 bases and J by 0 bases, with 12 bases between.

This clonotype showed up many times. The rearrangement uses TRBV4-1 and TRBJ2-1, with 10 positions matching TRBD2. J was trimmed by 5 bases and V by 2 bases; bases with no gene match: 3. The CDR3 is made up of 15 amino acids. Per germline, CDR1 MGHRA and CDR2 YSYEKL. The CDR3 protein is CASSQRLAGNNEQFF. In DNA form, the CDR3 reads TGCGCCAGCAGCCAAAGACTAGCGGGCAACAATGAGCAGTTCTTC.

This clonotype showed up many times. The rearrangement joins TRBV5-1 to TRBJ2-3, with D possibly TRBD1 on 6 matching bases. The V and J ends lost 2 bases and 3 bases respectively, with 19 bases between them. The CDR3 consists of 17 residues. Germline CDR1 is SGHRS and CDR2 is YFSETQ. CDR3 residues: CASSFTTGTLGTDTQYF. DNA of the CDR3: TGCGCCAGCAGCTTTACAACAGGGACCTTAGGAACAGATACGCAGTATTTT.

This clonotype was picked up many times. The rearrangement uses TRBV7-9 and TRBJ1-1; no reliable D call. This CDR3 comprises 13 residues. Germline CDR1 is SEHNR and CDR2 is FQNEAQ (reference sequence). Trimming removed 2 bases from V and 1 base from J, with 5 bases in between. Here the CDR3 reads CASSLRENTEAFF. The CDR3 DNA reads as TGTGCCAGCAGCTTACGTGAGAACACTGAAGCTTTCTTT.

In its sample, this clonotype was seen a few times. This rearrangement joins TRBV6-5 to TRBJ2-7, with D perhaps matching TRBD2 (6 bases). V lost 0 bases and J 7 bases, leaving 19 bases between the germline ends. Germline CDR1 MNHEY, CDR2 SVGAGI. There are 16 residues in the CDR3. Here the CDR3 reads CASSYSSGSPLGEQYF. CDR3 DNA sequence: TGTGCCAGCAGTTACTCGTCCGGGAGTCCCCTTGGGGAGCAGTACTTC.

In its sample, this clonotype was seen a few times. This sequence joins TRBV29-1 and TRBJ2-5; D unresolved. This CDR3 region has 13 residues. V lost 5 bases and J lost 4, with 14 bases in between. Germline-derived CDR1 and CDR2 are SQVTM and ANQGSEA. CDR3 bases: TGCAGCGTTTCCCCGGCCGGGCCAGAGACCCAGTACTTC. Amino acid sequence: CSVSPAGPETQYF.

This clonotype has just a few counts. The V call is TRBV6-1, the J call TRBJ1-3; perhaps TRBD1 as D (6 bases). Trimming took 4 bases from V and 0 from J, leaving 10 bases between them. The germline CDR1 and CDR2 sequences are MNHNS and SASEGT. The length of the CDR3 is 15 residues. CDR3 sequence (DNA): TGTGCCAGCAGTGTACAGGGCGCCTCTGGAAACACCATATATTTT. It encodes CASSVQGASGNTIYF.

The sample holds a few counts of this clonotype. The chain combines TRBV29-1 with TRBJ2-1, with a weak D call TRBD1 (5 bases). Germline V gene lookup returns CDR1 SQVTM and CDR2 ANQGSEA. The CDR3 loop spans 15 amino acids. V lost 7 bases and J 1 base, leaving 17 bases between the germline ends. The CDR3 loop reads CSAPGAVGSYNEQFF. DNA of the CDR3: TGCAGCGCCCCTGGGGCGGTGGGGTCCTACAATGAGCAGTTCTTC.

A few counts support this clonotype. The chain is built from TRBV12-3 or TRBV12-4 and TRBJ2-5, with D tentatively TRBD2 (7 bases). With 6 bases removed from V and 4 bases from J, the gap between germline ends came to 15 bases. There are 14 residues in the CDR3. The CDR3 DNA is TGTGCCAGCAGGAGGGGGGGGGATTCAGAGACCCAGTACTTC. Protein sequence: CASRRGGDSETQYF.

V and J are TRBV20-1 and TRBJ2-5; TRBD2 agrees at 8 bases. Germline CDR1 reads DFQATT; CDR2 reads SNEGSKA (reference sequence). The junction had 8 bases not matched to a gene; V was cut back by 6 bases and J by 5 bases. This CDR3 comprises 13 residues. For the CDR3, the DNA is TGCAGTGCCGGGGGGGGGTATGTGGAGACCCAGTACTTC. This encodes CSAGGGYVETQYF.